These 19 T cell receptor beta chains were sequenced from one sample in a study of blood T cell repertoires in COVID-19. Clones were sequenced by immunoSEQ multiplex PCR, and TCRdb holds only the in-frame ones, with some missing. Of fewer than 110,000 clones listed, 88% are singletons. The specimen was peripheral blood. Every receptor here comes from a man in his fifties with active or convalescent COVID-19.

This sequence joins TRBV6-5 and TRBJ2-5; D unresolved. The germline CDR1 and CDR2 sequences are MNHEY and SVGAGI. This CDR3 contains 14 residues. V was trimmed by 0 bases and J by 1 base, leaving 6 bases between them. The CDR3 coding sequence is TGTGCCAGCAGTTACTCGTCAGGCCAAGAGACCCAGTACTTC. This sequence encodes CASSYSSGQETQYF.

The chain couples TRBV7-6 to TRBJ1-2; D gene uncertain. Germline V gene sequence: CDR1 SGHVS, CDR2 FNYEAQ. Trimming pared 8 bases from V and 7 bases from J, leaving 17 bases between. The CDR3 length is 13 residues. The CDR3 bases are TGTGCCAGCGCGTCATGGGGAGATCGTGGCTACACCTTC. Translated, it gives CASASWGDRGYTF.

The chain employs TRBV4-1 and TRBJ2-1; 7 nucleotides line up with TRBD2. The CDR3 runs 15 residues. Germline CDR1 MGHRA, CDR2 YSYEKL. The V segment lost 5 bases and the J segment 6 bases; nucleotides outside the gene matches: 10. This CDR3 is CASSSGGRVGNEQFF. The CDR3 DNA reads TGCGCCAGCAGCAGTGGCGGGAGAGTGGGCAATGAGCAGTTCTTC.

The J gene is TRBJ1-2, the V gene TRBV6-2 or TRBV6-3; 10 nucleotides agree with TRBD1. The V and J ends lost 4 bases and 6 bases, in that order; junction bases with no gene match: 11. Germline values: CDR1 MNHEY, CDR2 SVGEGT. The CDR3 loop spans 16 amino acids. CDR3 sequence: CASSSPGQGTSDGYTF. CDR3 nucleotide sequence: TGTGCCAGCAGTTCGCCGGGACAGGGGACGTCGGATGGCTACACCTTC.

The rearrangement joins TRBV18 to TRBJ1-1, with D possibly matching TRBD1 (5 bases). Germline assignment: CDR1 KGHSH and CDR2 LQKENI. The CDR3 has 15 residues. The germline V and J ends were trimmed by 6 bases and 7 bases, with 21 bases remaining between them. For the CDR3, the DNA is TGTGCCAGCTCGCCTTTGGAGGGGACGGGGGATGAAGCTTTCTTT. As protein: CASSPLEGTGDEAFF.

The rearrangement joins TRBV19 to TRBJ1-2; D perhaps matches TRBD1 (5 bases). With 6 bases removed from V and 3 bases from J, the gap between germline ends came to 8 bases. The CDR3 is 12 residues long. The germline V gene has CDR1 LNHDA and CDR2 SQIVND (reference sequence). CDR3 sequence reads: CASRTGDYGYTF. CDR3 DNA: TGTGCCAGTAGGACGGGGGACTATGGCTACACCTTC. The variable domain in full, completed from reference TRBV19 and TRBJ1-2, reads DGGITQSPKYLFRKEGQNVTLSCEQNLNHDAMYWYRQDPGQGLRLIYYSQIVNDFQKGDIAEGYSVSREKKESFPLTVTSAQKNPTAFYLCASRTGDYGYTFGSGTRLTVV.

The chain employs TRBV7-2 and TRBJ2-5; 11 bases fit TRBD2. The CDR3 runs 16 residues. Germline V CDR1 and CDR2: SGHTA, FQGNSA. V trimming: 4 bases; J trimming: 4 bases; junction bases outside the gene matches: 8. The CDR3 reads CASSSPLAGGVETQYF. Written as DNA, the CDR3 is TGTGCCAGCAGCTCCCCCCTAGCGGGAGGTGTAGAGACCCAGTACTTC. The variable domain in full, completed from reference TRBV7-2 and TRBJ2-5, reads GAGVSQSPSNKVTEKGKDVELRCDPISGHTALYWYRQSLGQGLEFLIYFQGNSAPDKSGLPSDRFSAERTGGSVSTLTIQRTQQEDSAVYLCASSSPLAGGVETQYFGPGTRLLVL.

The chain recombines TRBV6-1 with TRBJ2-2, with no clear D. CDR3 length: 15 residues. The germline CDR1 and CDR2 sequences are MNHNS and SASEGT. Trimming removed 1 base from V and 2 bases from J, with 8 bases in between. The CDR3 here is CASSEVADNTGELFF. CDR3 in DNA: TGTGCCAGCAGTGAAGTGGCGGATAACACCGGGGAGCTGTTTTTT.

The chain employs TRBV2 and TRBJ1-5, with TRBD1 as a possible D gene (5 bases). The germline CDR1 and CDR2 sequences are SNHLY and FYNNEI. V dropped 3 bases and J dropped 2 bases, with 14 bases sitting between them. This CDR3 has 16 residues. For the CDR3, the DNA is TGTGCCAGCAGTGATCATTTCAGGGCTGGCAATCAGCCCCAGCATTTT. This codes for CASSDHFRAGNQPQHF.

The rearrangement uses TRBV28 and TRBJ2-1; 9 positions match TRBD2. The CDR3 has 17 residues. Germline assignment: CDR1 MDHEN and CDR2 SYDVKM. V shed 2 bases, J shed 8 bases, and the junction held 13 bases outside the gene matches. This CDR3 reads CASSLTAFRTSVDEQFF. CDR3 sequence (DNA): TGTGCCAGCAGTTTAACAGCTTTCCGGACTAGCGTAGATGAGCAGTTCTTC.

In nucleotides, the CDR3 is TGCGCCAGCAGCTTGGGTGGCAGGGCCTATGGCTACACCTTC. This translates into CASSLGGRAYGYTF. The gene calls are TRBV5-1 and TRBJ1-2; perhaps TRBD1 as D (5 bases). In germline, CDR1 is SGHRS, CDR2 YFSETQ. The CDR3 has 14 residues. Trimming removed 0 bases from V and 4 bases from J, with 10 bases in between.

Here the CDR3 DNA reads TGTGCCAGTCGGCGGGACAGTCAGTTCCCTGGCAATCAGCCCCAGCATTTT. Residues: CASRRDSQFPGNQPQHF. The chain combines TRBV19 with TRBJ1-5, with TRBD1 matching 7 bases. Trimming cost V 8 bases and J 2 bases; bases outside gene matches: 15. The CDR3 covers 17 residues. CDR1 and CDR2 (germline): LNHDA, SQIVND (reference sequence).

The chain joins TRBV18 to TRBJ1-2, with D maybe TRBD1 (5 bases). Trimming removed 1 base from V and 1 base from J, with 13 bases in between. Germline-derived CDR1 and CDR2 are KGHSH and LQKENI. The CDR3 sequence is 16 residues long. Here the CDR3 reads CASSPLARERNYGYTF. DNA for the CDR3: TGTGCCAGCTCACCACTGGCCAGGGAACGTAACTATGGCTACACCTTC.

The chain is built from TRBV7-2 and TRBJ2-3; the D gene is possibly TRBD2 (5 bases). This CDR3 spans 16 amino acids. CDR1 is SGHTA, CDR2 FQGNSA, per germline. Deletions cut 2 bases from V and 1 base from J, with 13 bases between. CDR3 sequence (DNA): TGTGCCAGCAGCTTACAAGCGGAGTTGCGCACAGATACGCAGTATTTT. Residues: CASSLQAELRTDTQYF.

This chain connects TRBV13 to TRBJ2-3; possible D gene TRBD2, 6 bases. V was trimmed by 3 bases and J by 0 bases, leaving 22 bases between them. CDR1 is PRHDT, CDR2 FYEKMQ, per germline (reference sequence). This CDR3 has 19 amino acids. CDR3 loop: CASSFLNDFGGPSTDTQYF. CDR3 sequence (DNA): TGTGCCAGCAGCTTCCTAAACGACTTCGGAGGGCCCAGCACAGATACGCAGTATTTT.

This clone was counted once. The DNA for the CDR3 is TGTGCCTGGAGTGCCGACAGGGATCAGCCCCAGCATTTT. Its translation is CAWSADRDQPQHF. This chain links TRBV30 with TRBJ1-5, with TRBD1 matching over 7 bases. The V and J ends lost 1 base and 5 bases, in that order; junction bases with no gene match: 2. CDR3 length: 13 amino acids. Germline V gene data show CDR1 as GTSNPN and CDR2 as SVGIG (reference sequence).

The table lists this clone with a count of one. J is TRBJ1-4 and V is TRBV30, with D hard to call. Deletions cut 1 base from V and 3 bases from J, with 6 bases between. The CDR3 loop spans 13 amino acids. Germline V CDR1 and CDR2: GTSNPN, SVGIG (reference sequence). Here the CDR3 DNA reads TGTGCCTGGAGTGACGGGGCTAATGAAAAACTGTTTTTT. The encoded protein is CAWSDGANEKLFF.

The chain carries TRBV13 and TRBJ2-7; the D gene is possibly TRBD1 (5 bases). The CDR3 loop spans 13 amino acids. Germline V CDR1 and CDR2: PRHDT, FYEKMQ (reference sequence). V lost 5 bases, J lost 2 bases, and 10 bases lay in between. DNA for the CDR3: TGTGCCAGCAGCAAGGGGTATCCCTACGAGCAGTACTTC. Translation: CASSKGYPYEQYF.

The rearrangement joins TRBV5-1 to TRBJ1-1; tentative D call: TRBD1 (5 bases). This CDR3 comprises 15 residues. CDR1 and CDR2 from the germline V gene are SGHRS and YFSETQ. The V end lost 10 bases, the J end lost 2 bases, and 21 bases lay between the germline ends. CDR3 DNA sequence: TGCGCCGGTTCATCCGGGGGTGGGGGAAACACTGAAGCTTTCTTT. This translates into CAGSSGGGGNTEAFF.